A selection of T cell receptor beta chains follows, all from one sample in a study of OX40 agonist ivuxolimab in advanced cancers. Produced via immunoSEQ multiplex PCR; TCRdb's table is partial and in-frame only. The sample lists 90,000 to 95,000 clones, around four fifths seen once, with roughly 1.1% in the top ten. The material sequenced was CD4+ or CD8+ T cells sorted from blood, taken in a trial of the OX40 agonist ivuxolimab. All receptors come from an adult with an advanced solid tumor such as melanoma, head and neck, liver or kidney cancer. Both conserved end residues are part of each CDR3. D genes are given only for firm matches. Size values are once, few and many counts, or a class for expanded clones, and some rows have none.

v_gene: TRBV27; d_gene: .; abundance: once; j_gene: TRBJ1-2; CDR3aa: CASSLAGLGVGNYGYTF; CDR3nt: TGTGCCAGCAGTTTAGCCGGATTGGGGGTTGGTAACTATGGCTATACCTTC
v_gene: TRBV19; d_gene: .; abundance: .; j_gene: TRBJ1-3; CDR3aa: CASSNGYTIYF; CDR3nt: TGTGCCAGTAGTAATGGCTACACCATATATTTT
v_gene: TRBV7-2; d_gene: .; abundance: .; j_gene: TRBJ2-2; CDR3aa: CASSLRQNTGELFF; CDR3nt: TGTGCCAGCAGCTTAAGACAGAACACCGGGGAGCTGTTTTTT
v_gene: TRBV4-3; d_gene: .; abundance: .; j_gene: TRBJ1-5; CDR3aa: CASSPTAFSNQPQHF; CDR3nt: TGCGCCAGCAGCCCCACAGCCTTTAGCAATCAGCCCCAGCATTTT
v_gene: TRBV19; d_gene: .; abundance: .; j_gene: TRBJ1-2; CDR3aa: CASSSTYKTDLTADTF; CDR3nt: TGTGCCAGTAGCAGCACCTACAAGACTGACCTAACTGCGGACACCTTC
v_gene: TRBV7-2; d_gene: TRBD1; abundance: .; j_gene: TRBJ1-6; CDR3aa: CASTRTGVNSPLHF; CDR3nt: TGTGCCAGCACCCGGACAGGGGTCAATTCACCCCTCCACTTT
v_gene: TRBV2; d_gene: .; abundance: .; j_gene: TRBJ1-5; CDR3aa: CASRGGTPGNQPQHF; CDR3nt: TGTGCCAGCAGGGGTGGGACCCCCGGCAATCAGCCCCAGCATTTT
v_gene: TRBV5-4; d_gene: .; abundance: .; j_gene: TRBJ2-3; CDR3aa: CASSSPLDTQYF; CDR3nt: TGTGCCAGCAGCTCGCCGTTGGATACGCAGTATTTT
v_gene: TRBV9; d_gene: .; abundance: .; j_gene: TRBJ1-3; CDR3aa: CASSVVDSSGNTIYF; CDR3nt: TGTGCCAGCAGCGTAGTGGACAGCTCTGGAAACACCATATATTTT
v_gene: TRBV25-1; d_gene: .; abundance: .; j_gene: TRBJ1-1; CDR3aa: CASSGQSFTEAFF; CDR3nt: TGTGCCAGCAGTGGGCAGAGTTTCACTGAAGCTTTCTTT
v_gene: TRBV5-6; d_gene: .; abundance: .; j_gene: TRBJ1-1; CDR3aa: CASSSSVYVWGTRDTEAFF; CDR3nt: TGTGCCAGCAGCTCCTCCGTTTATGTTTGGGGCACGAGGGACACTGAAGCTTTCTTT
v_gene: TRBV6-5; d_gene: TRBD1; abundance: few; j_gene: TRBJ1-6; CDR3aa: CASSYKAGGNSPLHF; CDR3nt: TGTGCCAGCAGTTACAAGGCAGGGGGGAATTCACCCCTCCACTTT
v_gene: TRBV28; d_gene: .; abundance: .; j_gene: TRBJ1-2; CDR3aa: CASNRQTPYGYTF; CDR3nt: TGTGCCAGCAACCGACAGACGCCCTATGGCTACACCTTC
v_gene: TRBV7-9; d_gene: TRBD1; abundance: .; j_gene: TRBJ1-4; CDR3aa: CASSLRQGAVEKLFF; CDR3nt: TGTGCCAGCAGCTTAAGACAGGGGGCGGTTGAAAAACTGTTTTTT
v_gene: TRBV7-3; d_gene: .; abundance: .; j_gene: TRBJ2-2; CDR3aa: CASSLYGGELFF; CDR3nt: TGTGCCAGCAGCTTATATGGAGGGGAGCTGTTTTTT
v_gene: TRBV28; d_gene: .; abundance: .; j_gene: TRBJ1-1; CDR3aa: CASSLLTGTANTEAFF; CDR3nt: TGTGCCAGCAGCCTACTTACCGGGACGGCGAACACTGAAGCTTTCTTT
v_gene: TRBV4-1; d_gene: TRBD1; abundance: .; j_gene: TRBJ1-2; CDR3aa: CASSRGQGANYGYTF; CDR3nt: TGCGCCAGCAGCCGGGGACAGGGAGCTAACTATGGCTACACCTTC
v_gene: TRBV19; d_gene: .; abundance: .; j_gene: TRBJ1-3; CDR3aa: CASSESSGNTIYF; CDR3nt: TGTGCCAGTAGCGAAAGCTCTGGAAACACCATATATTTT
v_gene: TRBV18; d_gene: .; abundance: .; j_gene: TRBJ1-1; CDR3aa: CASSPDPGNTEAFF; CDR3nt: TGTGCCAGCTCCCCGGACCCAGGGAACACTGAAGCTTTCTTT
v_gene: TRBV2; d_gene: .; abundance: .; j_gene: TRBJ2-6; CDR3aa: CASTRFSGANVLTF; CDR3nt: TGTGCCAGCACGAGATTCTCTGGGGCCAACGTCCTGACTTTC
v_gene: TRBV7-9; d_gene: .; abundance: .; j_gene: TRBJ2-1; CDR3aa: CASSVTTGFSYNEQFF; CDR3nt: TGTGCCAGCAGCGTTACAACAGGGTTTTCCTACAATGAGCAGTTCTTC
v_gene: TRBV30; d_gene: .; abundance: .; j_gene: TRBJ1-5; CDR3aa: CAWTREGNQPQHF; CDR3nt: TGTGCCTGGACCAGGGAAGGCAATCAGCCCCAGCATTTT